The clone carrying this TCR beta chain was found once. TCRdb re-called the RACE reads with MiXCR, one entry per CDR3 protein. The sample consists of 80,000 to 100,000 distinct CDR3 sequences, roughly an eighth of them appearing once. This sample is drawn from a study of human T cells and chemical hapten exposure. Time point meaning: patch test 1, 2 weeks after DPC sensitization. The sample's treatment: therapeutic diphenylcyclopropenone sensitization with weekly scalp DPC. Trimming cost V 4 bases and J 7 bases, with 15 bases left between them. CDR3 size: 15 residues. CDR1 and CDR2 (germline): SGHDT, YYEEEE.

V and J are TRBV5-6 and TRBJ1-6; tentative D call: TRBD1 (5 bases). The TCR was taken from a woman aged 40 to 50 with alopecia areata. Some clones in this sample may be carry-over from other donors' samples. The starting material was whole blood, obtained in connection with sensitization to the hapten diphenylcyclopropenone (DPC). The CDR3 sequence is CASSPVGGVNSPLHF. CDR3 DNA sequence: TGTGCCAGCAGCCCCGTCGGGGGGGTAAATTCACCCCTCCACTTT.